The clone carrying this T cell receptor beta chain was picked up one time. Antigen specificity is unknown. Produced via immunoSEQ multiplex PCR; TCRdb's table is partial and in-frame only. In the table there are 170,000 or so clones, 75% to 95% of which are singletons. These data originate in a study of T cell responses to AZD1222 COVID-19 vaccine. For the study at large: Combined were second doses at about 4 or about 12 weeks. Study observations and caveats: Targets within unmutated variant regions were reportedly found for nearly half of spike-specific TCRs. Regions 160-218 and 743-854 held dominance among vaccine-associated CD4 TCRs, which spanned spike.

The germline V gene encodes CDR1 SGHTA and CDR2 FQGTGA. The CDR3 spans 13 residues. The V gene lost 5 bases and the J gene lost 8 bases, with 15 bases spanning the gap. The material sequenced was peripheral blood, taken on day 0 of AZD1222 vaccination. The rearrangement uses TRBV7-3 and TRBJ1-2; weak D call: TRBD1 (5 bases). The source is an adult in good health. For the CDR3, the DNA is TGTGCCAGCAGCCCGGACAAATCGGGGGGCTACACCTTC. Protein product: CASSPDKSGGYTF.